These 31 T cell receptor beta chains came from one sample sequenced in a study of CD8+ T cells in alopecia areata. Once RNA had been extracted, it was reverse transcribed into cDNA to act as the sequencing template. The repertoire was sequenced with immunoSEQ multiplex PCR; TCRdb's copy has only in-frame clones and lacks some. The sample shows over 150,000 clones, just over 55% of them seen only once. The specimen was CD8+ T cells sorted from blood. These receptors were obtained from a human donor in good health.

The CDR3 bases are TGCGCCAGCAGCCTCTGGACAGGGAACAATGAGCAGTTCTTC. This codes for CASSLWTGNNEQFF. The J gene is TRBJ2-1, the V gene TRBV5-1, with 8 nucleotides matching TRBD1. CDR1 is SGHRS, CDR2 YFSETQ, per germline. The CDR3 is made up of 14 amino acids. Trimming took 4 bases from V and 5 from J; bases not matched to a gene: 5.

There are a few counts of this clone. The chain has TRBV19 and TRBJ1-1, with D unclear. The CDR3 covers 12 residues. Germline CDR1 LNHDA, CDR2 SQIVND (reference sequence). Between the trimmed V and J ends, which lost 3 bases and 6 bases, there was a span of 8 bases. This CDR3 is CASSMWTSEAFF. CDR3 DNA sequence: TGTGCCAGTAGTATGTGGACCTCTGAAGCTTTCTTT. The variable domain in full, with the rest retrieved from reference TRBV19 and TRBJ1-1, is DGGITQSPKYLFRKEGQNVTLSCEQNLNHDAMYWYRQDPGQGLRLIYYSQIVNDFQKGDIAEGYSVSREKKESFPLTVTSAQKNPTAFYLCASSMWTSEAFFGQGTRLTVV.

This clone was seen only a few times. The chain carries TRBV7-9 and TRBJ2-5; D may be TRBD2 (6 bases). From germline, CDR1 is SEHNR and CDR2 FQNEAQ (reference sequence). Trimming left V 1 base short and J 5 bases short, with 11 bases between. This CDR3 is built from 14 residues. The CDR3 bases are TGTGCCAGCAGCTTAGGCGGGGAGGTGGAGACCCAGTACTTC. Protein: CASSLGGEVETQYF.

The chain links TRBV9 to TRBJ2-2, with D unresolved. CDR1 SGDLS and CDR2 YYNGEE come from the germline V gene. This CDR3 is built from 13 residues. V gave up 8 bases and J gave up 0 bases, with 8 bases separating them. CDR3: CASIDANTGELFF. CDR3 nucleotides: TGTGCCAGTATAGACGCGAACACCGGGGAGCTGTTTTTT.

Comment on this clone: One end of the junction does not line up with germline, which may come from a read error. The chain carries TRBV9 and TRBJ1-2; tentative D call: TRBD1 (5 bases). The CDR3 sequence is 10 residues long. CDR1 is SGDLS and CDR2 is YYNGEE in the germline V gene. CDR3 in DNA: TGTGCCAGCAGCGTAGACAGGACATCCTTC. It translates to CASSVDRTSF.

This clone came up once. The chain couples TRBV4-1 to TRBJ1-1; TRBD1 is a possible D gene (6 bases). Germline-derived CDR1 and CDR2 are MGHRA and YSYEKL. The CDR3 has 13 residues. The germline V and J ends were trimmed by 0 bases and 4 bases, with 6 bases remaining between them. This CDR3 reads CASSQEGGTEAFF. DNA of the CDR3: TGCGCCAGCAGCCAAGAAGGGGGCACTGAAGCTTTCTTT.

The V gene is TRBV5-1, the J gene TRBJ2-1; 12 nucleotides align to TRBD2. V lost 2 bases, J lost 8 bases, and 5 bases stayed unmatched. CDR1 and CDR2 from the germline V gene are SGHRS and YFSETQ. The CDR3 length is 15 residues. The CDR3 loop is CASSLGLAGLDEQFF. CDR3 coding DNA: TGCGCCAGCAGCTTAGGACTAGCGGGGTTGGATGAGCAGTTCTTC. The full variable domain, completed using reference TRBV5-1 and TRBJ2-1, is KAGVTQTPRYLIKTRGQQVTLSCSPISGHRSVSWYQQTPGQGLQFLFEYFSETQRNKGNFPGRFSGRQFSNSRSEMNVSTLELGDSALYLCASSLGLAGLDEQFFGPGTRLTVL.

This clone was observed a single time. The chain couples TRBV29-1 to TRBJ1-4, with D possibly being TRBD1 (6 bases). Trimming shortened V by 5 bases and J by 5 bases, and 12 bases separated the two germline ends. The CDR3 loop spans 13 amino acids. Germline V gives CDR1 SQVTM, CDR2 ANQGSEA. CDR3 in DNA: TGCAGCGTTAGGACAGCCGAGAATGAAAAACTGTTTTTT. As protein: CSVRTAENEKLFF.

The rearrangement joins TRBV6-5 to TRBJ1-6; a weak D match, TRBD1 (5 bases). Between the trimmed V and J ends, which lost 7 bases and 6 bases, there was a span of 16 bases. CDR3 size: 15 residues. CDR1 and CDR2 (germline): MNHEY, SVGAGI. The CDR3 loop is CASTDQGRLNSPLHF. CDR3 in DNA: TGTGCCAGCACTGATCAGGGACGCCTTAATTCACCCCTCCACTTT.

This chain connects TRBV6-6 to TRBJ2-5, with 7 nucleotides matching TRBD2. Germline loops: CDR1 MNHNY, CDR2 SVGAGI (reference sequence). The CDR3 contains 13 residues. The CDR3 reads CAGGDGAQETQYF. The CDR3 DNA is TGTGCTGGGGGGGACGGGGCCCAAGAGACCCAGTACTTC.

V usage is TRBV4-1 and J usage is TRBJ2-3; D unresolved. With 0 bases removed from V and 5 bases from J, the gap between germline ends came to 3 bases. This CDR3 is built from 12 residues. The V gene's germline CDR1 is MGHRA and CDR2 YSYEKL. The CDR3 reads CASSQEGDTQYF. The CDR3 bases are TGCGCCAGCAGCCAAGAAGGAGATACGCAGTATTTT.

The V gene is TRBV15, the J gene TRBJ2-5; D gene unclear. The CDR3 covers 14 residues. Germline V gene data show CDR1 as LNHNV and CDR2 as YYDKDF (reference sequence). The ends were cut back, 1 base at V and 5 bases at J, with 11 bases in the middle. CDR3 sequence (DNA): TGTGCCACCAGCAGAGTTAGGGCCAGGGAGACCCAGTACTTC. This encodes CATSRVRARETQYF.

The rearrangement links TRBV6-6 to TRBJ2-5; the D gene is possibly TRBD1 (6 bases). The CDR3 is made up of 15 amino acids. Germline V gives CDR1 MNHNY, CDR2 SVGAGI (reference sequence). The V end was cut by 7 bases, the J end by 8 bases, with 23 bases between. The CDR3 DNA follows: TGTGCCAGCACCTCTCTCCGGACAGCAGAAGGAACCCAGTACTTC. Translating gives CASTSLRTAEGTQYF.

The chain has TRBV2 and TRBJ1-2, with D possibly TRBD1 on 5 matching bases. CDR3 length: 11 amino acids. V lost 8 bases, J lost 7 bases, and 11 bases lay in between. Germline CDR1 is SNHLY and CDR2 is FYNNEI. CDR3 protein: CASPDRGGYTF. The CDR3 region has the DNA TGTGCCAGCCCAGACAGAGGTGGCTACACCTTC.

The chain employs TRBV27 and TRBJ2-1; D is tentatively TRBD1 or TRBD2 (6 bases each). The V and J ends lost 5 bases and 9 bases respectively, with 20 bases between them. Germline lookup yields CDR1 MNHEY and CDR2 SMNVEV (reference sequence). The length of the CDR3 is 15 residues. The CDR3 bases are TGTGCCAGCAGTCCCCGACTAGGGGGTTCCATTGAGCAGTTCTTC. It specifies CASSPRLGGSIEQFF.

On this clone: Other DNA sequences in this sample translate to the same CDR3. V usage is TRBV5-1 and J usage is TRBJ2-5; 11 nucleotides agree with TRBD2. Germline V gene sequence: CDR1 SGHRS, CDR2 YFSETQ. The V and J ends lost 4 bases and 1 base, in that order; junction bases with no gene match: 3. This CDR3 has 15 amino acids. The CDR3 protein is CASSEGLAVQETQYF. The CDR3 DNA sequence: TGCGCCAGCAGCGAGGGACTAGCGGTCCAAGAGACCCAGTACTTC.

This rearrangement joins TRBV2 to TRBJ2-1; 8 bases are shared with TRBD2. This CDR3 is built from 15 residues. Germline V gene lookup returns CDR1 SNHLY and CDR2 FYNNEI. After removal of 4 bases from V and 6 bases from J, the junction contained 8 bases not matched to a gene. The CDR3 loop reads CASSAAGGRPNEQFF. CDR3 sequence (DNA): TGTGCCAGCAGTGCGGCGGGGGGCCGTCCCAATGAGCAGTTCTTC.

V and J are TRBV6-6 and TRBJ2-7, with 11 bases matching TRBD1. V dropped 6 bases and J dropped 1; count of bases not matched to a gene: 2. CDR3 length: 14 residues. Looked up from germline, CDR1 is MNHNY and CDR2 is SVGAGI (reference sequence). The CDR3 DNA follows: TGTGCCAGCAGCCGGGACAGGGGGTCCTACGAGCAGTACTTC. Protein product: CASSRDRGSYEQYF.

The CDR3 sequence is CASSDARQGFNPQHF. CDR3 nucleotides: TGTGCCAGCAGCGATGCGCGACAGGGTTTTAATCCCCAGCATTTT. The chain uses TRBV5-6 and TRBJ1-5; 7 positions agree with TRBD1. Germline CDR1 SGHDT, CDR2 YYEEEE. The V gene end was trimmed by 4 bases and the J gene end by 10 bases; junction bases not matched to a gene: 14. This CDR3 comprises 15 residues.

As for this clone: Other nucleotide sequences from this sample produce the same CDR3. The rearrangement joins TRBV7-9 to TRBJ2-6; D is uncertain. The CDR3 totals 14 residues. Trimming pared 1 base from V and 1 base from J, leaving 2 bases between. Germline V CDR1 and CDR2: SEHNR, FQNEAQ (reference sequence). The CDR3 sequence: CASSLGSGANVLTF. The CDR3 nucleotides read TGTGCCAGCAGCTTAGGGTCTGGGGCCAACGTCCTGACTTTC.

The CDR3 region has the DNA TGTGCCAGTAGTATCGAAGGGACTCGAGCCCCCGGGGAGCTGTTTTTT. Translated, it gives CASSIEGTRAPGELFF. The V gene is TRBV19, the J gene TRBJ2-2; D is perhaps TRBD2 (6 bases). Deletions cut 3 bases from V and 6 bases from J, with 17 bases between. Germline V gene lookup returns CDR1 LNHDA and CDR2 SQIVND (reference sequence). CDR3 size: 16 residues.

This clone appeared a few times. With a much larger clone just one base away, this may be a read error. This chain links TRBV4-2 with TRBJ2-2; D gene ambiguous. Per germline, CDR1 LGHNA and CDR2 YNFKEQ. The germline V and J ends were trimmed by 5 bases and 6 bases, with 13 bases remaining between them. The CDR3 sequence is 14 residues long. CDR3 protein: CASSLGAAAGELFF. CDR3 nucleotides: TGTGCCAGCAGCTTGGGTGCGGCGGCCGGGGAGCTGTTTTTT.

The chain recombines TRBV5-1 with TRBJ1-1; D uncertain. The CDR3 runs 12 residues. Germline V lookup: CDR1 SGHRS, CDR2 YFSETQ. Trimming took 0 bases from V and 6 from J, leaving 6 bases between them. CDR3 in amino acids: CASSLGAAEAFF. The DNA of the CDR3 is TGCGCCAGCAGCTTGGGGGCAGCTGAAGCTTTCTTT.

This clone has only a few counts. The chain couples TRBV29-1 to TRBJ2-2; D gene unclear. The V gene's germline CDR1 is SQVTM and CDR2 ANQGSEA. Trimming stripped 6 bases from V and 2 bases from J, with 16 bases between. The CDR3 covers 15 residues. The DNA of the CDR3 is TGCAGCGTACTCCCGGGCTACACTAACACCGGGGAGCTGTTTTTT. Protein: CSVLPGYTNTGELFF.

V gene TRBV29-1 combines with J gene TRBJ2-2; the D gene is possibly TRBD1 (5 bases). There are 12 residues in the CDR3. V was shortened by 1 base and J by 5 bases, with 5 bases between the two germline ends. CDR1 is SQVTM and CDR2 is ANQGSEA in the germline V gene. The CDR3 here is CSVEGQTGELFF. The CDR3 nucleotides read TGCAGCGTTGAAGGACAGACCGGGGAGCTGTTTTTT.

In DNA form, the CDR3 reads TGCAGCGGGCAGGGCGGAGGAACCCAGTACTTC. Translating it yields CSGQGGGTQYF. This chain uses TRBV29-1 with TRBJ2-5; D may be TRBD1 or TRBD2 (5 bases each). V was trimmed by 7 bases and J by 8 bases, leaving 14 bases between them. Germline assignment: CDR1 SQVTM and CDR2 ANQGSEA. CDR3 size: 11 residues.

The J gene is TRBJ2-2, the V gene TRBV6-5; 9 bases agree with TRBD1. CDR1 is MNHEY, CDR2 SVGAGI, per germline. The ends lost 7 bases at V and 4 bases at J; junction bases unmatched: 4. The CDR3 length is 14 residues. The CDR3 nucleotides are TGTGCCAGCAAACAGGGGGCTCTCACCGGGGAGCTGTTTTTT. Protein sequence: CASKQGALTGELFF.

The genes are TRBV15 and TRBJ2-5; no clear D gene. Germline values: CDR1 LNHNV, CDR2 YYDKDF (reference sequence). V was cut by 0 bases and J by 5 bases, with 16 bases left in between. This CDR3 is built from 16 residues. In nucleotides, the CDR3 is TGTGCCACCAGCAGAGATATCCGACAACCGTGGGAGACCCAGTACTTC. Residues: CATSRDIRQPWETQYF.

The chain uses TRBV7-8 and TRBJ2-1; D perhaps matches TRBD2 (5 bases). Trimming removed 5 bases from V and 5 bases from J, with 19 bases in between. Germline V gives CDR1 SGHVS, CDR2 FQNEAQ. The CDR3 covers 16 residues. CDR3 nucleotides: TGTGCCAGCAGCCAACGGACTGATCCATCCGACAATGAGCAGTTCTTC. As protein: CASSQRTDPSDNEQFF.

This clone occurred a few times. Here the CDR3 reads CSVKMGITYGYTF. The CDR3 DNA sequence: TGCAGCGTCAAGATGGGGATTACCTATGGCTACACCTTC. The chain couples TRBV29-1 to TRBJ1-2; no clear D gene. The CDR3 covers 13 residues. Trimming removed 6 bases from V and 4 bases from J, with 15 bases in between. The germline gives CDR1 SQVTM, CDR2 ANQGSEA.

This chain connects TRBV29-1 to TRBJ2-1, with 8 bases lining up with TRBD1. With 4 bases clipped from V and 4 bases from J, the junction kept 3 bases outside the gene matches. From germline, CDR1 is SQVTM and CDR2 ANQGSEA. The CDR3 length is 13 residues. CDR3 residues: CSVAGGQYNEQFF. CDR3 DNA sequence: TGCAGCGTTGCAGGGGGCCAATACAATGAGCAGTTCTTC.